A single T cell receptor (beta chain) is shown here with its context. The CDR3 extends over 12 amino acids. Trimming left V 6 bases short and J 3 bases short, with 9 bases between. From germline, CDR1 is MNHNS and CDR2 SASEGT. Pregnant or lactating patients were excluded, as were those with uncontrolled infection or other autoimmune disease. What was amplified from RNA transcripts were TCR beta CDR3 regions. Carried out on the TCR CDR3, a first-round RT-PCR used the HTBI primer set. TCRdb re-called the multiplex PCR reads with MiXCR, one entry per CDR3 protein. Here the sample spans fewer than 450,000 distinct CDR3 sequences, around 15% being singletons. This specimen comes from a study of T cells in Graves' hyperthyroidism and ophthalmopathy.

The clonotype originates from a middle-aged man with Graves' ophthalmopathy. Sample: blood. This chain links TRBV6-1 with TRBJ2-7; D not certain. The chain's CDR3 is CASRFVNYEQYF. The CDR3 region has the DNA TGTGCCAGCAGATTTGTCAACTACGAGCAGTACTTC.